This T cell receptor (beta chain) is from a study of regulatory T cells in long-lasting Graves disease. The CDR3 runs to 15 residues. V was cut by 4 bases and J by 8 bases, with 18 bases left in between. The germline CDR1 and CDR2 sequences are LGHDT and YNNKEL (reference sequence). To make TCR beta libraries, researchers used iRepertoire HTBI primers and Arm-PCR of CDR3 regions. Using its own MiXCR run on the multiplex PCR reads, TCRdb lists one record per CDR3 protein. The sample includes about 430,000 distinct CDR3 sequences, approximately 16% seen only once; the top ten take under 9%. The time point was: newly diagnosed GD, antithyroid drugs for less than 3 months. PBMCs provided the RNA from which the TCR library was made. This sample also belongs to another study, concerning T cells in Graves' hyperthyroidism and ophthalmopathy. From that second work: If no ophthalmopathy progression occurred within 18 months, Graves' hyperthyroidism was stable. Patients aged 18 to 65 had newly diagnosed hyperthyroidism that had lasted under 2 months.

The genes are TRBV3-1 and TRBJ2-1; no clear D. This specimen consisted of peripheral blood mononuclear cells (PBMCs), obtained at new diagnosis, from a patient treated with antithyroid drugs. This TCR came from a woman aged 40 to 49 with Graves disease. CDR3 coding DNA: TGTGCCAGCAGCCTCGATCTCACCCCTGGCTATGAGCAGTTCTTC. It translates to CASSLDLTPGYEQFF.